Each of the 25 T cell receptor beta chains below was sequenced from the same sample in a study of Ad26.COV2.S vaccination and SARS-CoV-2 variants. Generated by immunoSEQ multiplex PCR, the TCRdb table keeps only in-frame clones and is missing some. The table lists 400,000 to 450,000 clones, more than 80% of them singletons. Treatment specified: some 20 received Ad26.COV2.S at low or high dose, single or two shots; several received placebo; per-sample allocation not given. Repertoires come from day 63 after the first vaccine or placebo injection. The specimen was peripheral blood, collected in a trial of Ad26.COV2.S vaccine versus placebo. The receptors were sampled from a person aged 18-60 years who received the Ad26.COV2.S COVID-19 vaccine or a placebo.

The V and J genes are TRBV6-2 or TRBV6-3 and TRBJ2-7, with D perhaps TRBD2 (5 bases). The CDR3 contains 12 residues. Trimming shortened V by 4 bases and J by 3 bases, and 7 bases separated the two germline ends. Germline V gene data show CDR1 as MNHEY and CDR2 as SVGEGT. CDR3 nucleotide sequence: TGTGCCAGCAGTTCCGGACTCTACGAGCAGTACTTC. This codes for CASSSGLYEQYF.

The chain joins TRBV28 to TRBJ2-1; a possible D gene is TRBD2 (7 bases). Germline V CDR1 and CDR2: MDHEN, SYDVKM. Trimming shortened V by 11 bases and J by 0 bases, and 14 bases separated the two germline ends. The CDR3 length is 14 residues. The CDR3: CALGGEGSYNEQFF. CDR3 nucleotide sequence: TGTGCCTTAGGGGGGGAGGGCTCCTACAATGAGCAGTTCTTC. The variable domain in full, with the rest retrieved from reference TRBV28 and TRBJ2-1, is DVKVTQSSRYLVKRTGEKVFLECVQDMDHENMFWYRQDPGLGLRLIYFSYDVKMKEKGDIPEGYSVSREKKERFSLILESASTNQTSMYLCALGGEGSYNEQFFGPGTRLTVL.

The chain combines TRBV20-1 with TRBJ2-1, with D hard to call. This CDR3 is 11 amino acids long. Per the germline V gene, CDR1 is DFQATT and CDR2 is SNEGSKA (reference sequence). The V end was cut by 1 base, the J end by 7 bases, with 5 bases between. The chain's CDR3 is CSARAGNEQFF. In DNA form, the CDR3 reads TGCAGTGCTAGAGCCGGAAATGAGCAGTTCTTC.

The chain joins TRBV6-5 to TRBJ1-1; 8 bases match TRBD1. Germline CDR1 reads MNHEY; CDR2 reads SVGAGI. J was trimmed by 11 bases and V by 7 bases; bases with no gene match: 18. This CDR3 spans 15 amino acids. CDR3 in amino acids: CASTLARTTGATAFF. In DNA form, the CDR3 reads TGTGCCAGCACACTAGCCAGAACGACAGGGGCCACCGCTTTCTTT.

The chain carries TRBV3-1 (or the pseudogene TRBV3-2) and TRBJ2-7; D might be TRBD2 (6 bases). This CDR3 spans 12 amino acids. The germline gives CDR1 LGHDT, CDR2 YNNKEL (reference sequence). V was clipped by 0 bases and J by 9 bases, with 9 bases between them. In DNA, the CDR3 is TGTGCCAGCAGCCAAGATCTAGCGCGGCAGTACTTC. As protein: CASSQDLARQYF.

The chain joins TRBV12-3 or TRBV12-4 to TRBJ1-2; D is ambiguous. The CDR3 is 12 amino acids. Between the trimmed V and J ends, which lost 3 bases and 3 bases, there was a span of 5 bases. CDR3 protein: CASSFPDYGYTF. The CDR3 region has the DNA TGTGCCAGCAGTTTCCCTGACTATGGCTACACCTTC.

This chain uses TRBV27 with TRBJ2-4; maybe TRBD2 (5 bases). The CDR3 is made up of 16 amino acids. V dropped 5 bases and J dropped 2 bases, with 16 bases sitting between them. Germline values: CDR1 MNHEY, CDR2 SMNVEV (reference sequence). In DNA, the CDR3 is TGTGCCAGCAGTCGGGATCCTGGAACCTCCAAAAACATTCAGTACTTC. Its protein is CASSRDPGTSKNIQYF.

The CDR3 sequence: CASSESIREKLFF. As DNA, the CDR3 is TGCGCCAGCAGTGAGTCGATACGTGAAAAACTGTTTTTT. This chain links TRBV10-1 with TRBJ1-4, with D hard to call. The CDR3 has 13 residues. Germline CDR1 and CDR2: WNHNN and SYGVQD (reference sequence). Trimming pared 0 bases from V and 7 bases from J, leaving 6 bases between.

V and J are TRBV5-4 and TRBJ2-7, with D possibly being TRBD2 (6 bases). Germline loops: CDR1 SGHNT, CDR2 YYREEE (reference sequence). The CDR3 is 16 residues long. Trimming cost V 0 bases and J 4 bases, with 17 bases left between them. The chain's CDR3 is CASSLVGGVTLYEQYF. Here the CDR3 DNA reads TGTGCCAGCAGCTTGGTTGGAGGGGTGACGTTGTACGAGCAGTACTTC.

The chain couples TRBV4-3 to TRBJ2-1, with D uncertain. This CDR3 spans 15 amino acids. The V end lost 5 bases, the J end lost 10 bases, and 21 bases lay between the germline ends. CDR1 LGHNA and CDR2 YSLEER come from the germline V gene. The CDR3 DNA reads as TGCGCCAGCAGCGCCTCCCAAGGCGCGGCTTGGGAGCAGTTCTTC. This codes for CASSASQGAAWEQFF.

The J gene is TRBJ1-2, the V gene TRBV18; 7 bases agree with TRBD1. Germline-derived CDR1 and CDR2 are KGHSH and LQKENI. With 2 bases clipped from V and 1 base from J, the junction kept 1 base outside the gene matches. This CDR3 contains 14 residues. CDR3 sequence: CASSPRQGNYGYTF. The CDR3, as DNA: TGTGCCAGCTCACCAAGACAGGGTAACTATGGCTACACCTTC. Complete variable domain (other parts from reference TRBV18 and TRBJ1-2): NAGVMQNPRHLVRRRGQEARLRCSPMKGHSHVYWYRQLPEEGLKFMVYLQKENIIDESGMPKERFSAEFPKEGPSILRIQQVVRGDSAAYFCASSPRQGNYGYTFGSGTRLTVV.

The J gene is TRBJ2-1, the V gene TRBV10-3, with 14 bases that match TRBD2. V was clipped by 4 bases and J by 0 bases; unmatched bases: 8. The CDR3 has 19 amino acids. Looked up from germline, CDR1 is ENHRY and CDR2 is SYGVKD. The CDR3 DNA follows: TGTGCCATCAGTGCCCACCCGGGACTAGCGGGAGTCTCCTACAATGAGCAGTTCTTC. Translation gives CAISAHPGLAGVSYNEQFF.

The gene calls are TRBV6-2 or TRBV6-3 and TRBJ2-1; TRBD2 matches at 9 bases. Germline CDR1 MNHEY, CDR2 SVGEGT. J gave up 9 bases and V 2 bases, and 8 bases lay outside the gene matches. The CDR3 totals 15 residues. The CDR3 DNA reads as TGTGCCAGCAGTTACGGGTTAGCGGGAGTGACTGAGCAGTTCTTC. This sequence encodes CASSYGLAGVTEQFF.

This sequence joins TRBV5-6 and TRBJ1-4; D not certain. CDR3 size: 14 residues. From germline, CDR1 is SGHDT and CDR2 YYEEEE. V was pared by 8 bases and J by 8 bases, with 19 bases between. CDR3 region: CASSMGEIEEKLFF. The CDR3 bases are TGTGCCAGTAGTATGGGCGAGATTGAGGAAAAACTGTTTTTT.

The chain is built from TRBV3-1 (or the pseudogene TRBV3-2) and TRBJ2-1; 8 bases are shared with TRBD1. CDR1 is LGHDT, CDR2 YNNKEL, per germline (reference sequence). Trimming removed 4 bases from V and 6 bases from J; junction bases left unmatched: 8. The CDR3 runs to 15 residues. The DNA of the CDR3 is TGTGCCAGCAGCCTTCGGGGACAGGAACCCAATGAGCAGTTCTTC. It yields the protein CASSLRGQEPNEQFF.

This chain connects TRBV4-1 to TRBJ2-5; D perhaps matches TRBD1 (6 bases). V was shortened by 2 bases and J by 2 bases, with 9 bases between the two germline ends. Per the germline V gene, CDR1 is MGHRA and CDR2 is YSYEKL. CDR3 size: 14 residues. The CDR3 protein is CASSQTGFQETQYF. The DNA of the CDR3 is TGCGCCAGCAGCCAAACAGGGTTTCAAGAGACCCAGTACTTC.

CDR3 DNA sequence: TGCAGCGTTGTGGCTAGCGGACGCTACAATGAGCAGTTCTTC. As protein: CSVVASGRYNEQFF. The gene calls are TRBV29-1 and TRBJ2-1; 7 nucleotides match TRBD2. Losses at the gene ends were 4 bases for V and 3 bases for J; bases not matched to a gene: 6. This CDR3 comprises 14 residues. CDR1 SQVTM and CDR2 ANQGSEA come from the germline V gene.

The CDR3 DNA sequence: TGTGCCAGCATCGGCCCCGGGACAGGGGATGGCAAACTGTTTTTT. Its translation is CASIGPGTGDGKLFF. The gene calls are TRBV2 and TRBJ1-4; TRBD1 matches at 10 bases. Germline loops: CDR1 SNHLY, CDR2 FYNNEI. The CDR3 has 15 amino acids. Germline trimming cut 7 bases from V and 11 bases from J; bases unmatched to any gene: 13. Based on the CDR3 plus reference TRBV2 and TRBJ1-4, the full variable domain is EPEVTQTPSHQVTQMGQEVILRCVPISNHLYFYWYRQILGQKVEFLVSFYNNEISEKSEIFDDQFSVERPDGSNFTLKIRSTKLEDSAMYFCASIGPGTGDGKLFFGSGTQLSVL.

The CDR3, as DNA: TGTGCCAGCACCCCATGGGGGGGGGCCAACACTGAAGCTTTCTTT. This encodes CASTPWGGANTEAFF. The chain carries TRBV28 and TRBJ1-1; the D gene is possibly TRBD1 (6 bases). This CDR3 comprises 15 residues. The V end was cut by 7 bases, the J end by 2 bases, with 17 bases between. The V gene's germline CDR1 is MDHEN and CDR2 SYDVKM.

The genes are TRBV6-5 and TRBJ1-5; D is perhaps TRBD1 (5 bases). Trimming pared 5 bases from V and 4 bases from J, leaving 9 bases between. The CDR3 totals 13 residues. Per the germline V gene, CDR1 is MNHEY and CDR2 is SVGAGI. The CDR3 coding sequence is TGTGCCAGCAGTCACGACAGAAATCAGCCCCAGCATTTT. Residues: CASSHDRNQPQHF.

The chain is built from TRBV27 and TRBJ1-1, with D unresolved. The CDR3 runs to 14 residues. Trimming stripped 4 bases from V and 6 bases from J, with 15 bases between. CDR1 MNHEY and CDR2 SMNVEV come from the germline V gene (reference sequence). CDR3 sequence reads: CASSSLDQWAEAFF. The CDR3 DNA reads TGTGCCAGCAGTTCCCTGGACCAGTGGGCTGAAGCTTTCTTT.

The gene calls are TRBV5-4 and TRBJ2-1; tentatively, D is TRBD2 (6 bases). This CDR3 spans 16 amino acids. CDR1 is SGHNT, CDR2 YYREEE, per germline (reference sequence). Between the trimmed V and J ends, which lost 4 bases and 0 bases, there was a span of 14 bases. The CDR3 protein is CASSQGGSGSYNEQFF. The CDR3 nucleotides read TGTGCCAGCAGCCAGGGAGGTAGCGGCTCCTACAATGAGCAGTTCTTC.

V is TRBV12-3 or TRBV12-4 and J is TRBJ1-2; no firm D call. This CDR3 spans 12 amino acids. The germline V and J ends were trimmed by 2 bases and 3 bases, with 4 bases remaining between them. CDR3 sequence reads: CASSLPDYGYTF. CDR3 DNA: TGTGCCAGCAGTTTACCAGACTATGGCTACACCTTC.

The chain uses TRBV5-6 and TRBJ2-1; 13 positions agree with TRBD2. The CDR3 has 19 residues. CDR1 SGHDT and CDR2 YYEEEE come from the germline V gene. The V gene end was trimmed by 1 base and the J gene end by 0 bases; junction bases not matched to a gene: 7. The CDR3 coding sequence is TGTGCCAGCAGCTTGCCCGGGGGGACTAGCGGGGCCTCCTACAATGAGCAGTTCTTC. It codes for CASSLPGGTSGASYNEQFF.

This sequence joins TRBV11-2 and TRBJ2-2; 8 bases line up with TRBD2. Trimming at V came to 3 bases and at J to 7 bases, leaving 7 bases not matched to a gene. The germline V gene has CDR1 SGHAT and CDR2 FQNNGV. This CDR3 contains 15 residues. The CDR3 nucleotides are TGTGCCAGCAGCTTTCCCGGGAGGGGTGTCGGGGAGCTGTTTTTT. Translation gives CASSFPGRGVGELFF.